This T cell receptor beta chain was identified during a study of T cells in localized non-small cell lung cancer. Regarding the study as a whole: Appearing in adjacent lung were a median 57 of the top 100 tumor clones. Only one tumor region went through sequencing, so heterogeneity may still be there. Those with higher blood T cell density had longer overall survival.

Concerning this clone itself: Its antigen is not identified.

Germline CDR1 reads LGHNT; CDR2 reads FRNRAP. This CDR3 region has 15 residues. Trimming removed 1 base from V and 5 bases from J; junction bases left unmatched: 1. Here immunoSEQ multiplex PCR was the method, and the copy in TCRdb shows in-frame clones only, minus some. The table has 20,000 to 25,000 clones, 87% seen once. Specimen: PBMCs, collected before any cancer treatment. The source of this sequence is a man aged 40-75 years with stage II squamous cell lung carcinoma. The rearrangement joins TRBV12-5 to TRBJ2-5; TRBD2 aligns across 13 bases. The CDR3, as DNA: TGTGCTAGTGGTTTGGGGACTAGCGGGAGCGAGACCCAGTACTTC. Its protein is CASGLGTSGSETQYF.